This T cell receptor (beta chain) was obtained from a study of T-cell reconstitution after alpha-beta-depleted transplantation in children. Study-wide results and caveats: Recipient T cells and thymic progenitors that survived were the source of the high TCRbeta diversity seen at day 60 in some patients. Several hundred rapidly expanded clones from non-depleted graft cells reportedly supplied alpha-beta T cells about two months post-transplant.

TCRbeta library construction was performed incorporating unique molecular identifiers. Each CDR3 protein gets one entry after TCRdb re-called the PCR reads with MiXCR. The sample lists around 200,000 distinct CDR3 sequences, roughly 15% occurring once. Concerning this clonotype: Its antigen remains unknown.

The V gene's germline CDR1 is LNHNV and CDR2 YYDKDF (reference sequence). Trimming pared 0 bases from V and 3 bases from J, leaving 11 bases between. The CDR3 sequence is 15 residues long. The V call is TRBV15, the J call TRBJ1-1; maybe TRBD1 (5 bases). Sequences were derived from PBMCs, mostly from graft donor cells, sampled 360 days after TCRalphabeta/CD19-depleted stem cell transplant. The sequence derives from a male patient aged 2-15 years who had a stem cell transplant for acute lymphoblastic leukemia, so the T cells may come from the graft donor. CDR3 bases: TGTGCCACCAGCAGAGATCCCCGGGGGGACACTGAAGCTTTCTTT. Translating gives CATSRDPRGDTEAFF.